The present TCR beta chain was sequenced within a study of neurological immune-mediated disorders. The CDR3 runs to 13 residues. Trimming at V came to 7 bases and at J to 7 bases, leaving 5 bases not matched to a gene. The germline V gene encodes CDR1 ENHRY and CDR2 SYGVKD. This clonotype came up many times. TCRdb re-analysed the 5' RACE reads in MiXCR, keeping a single row per CDR3 protein. Of 80,000 or so distinct CDR3 sequences listed, 9.4% are singletons. This sequence joins TRBV10-3 and TRBJ2-5; 11 bases agree with TRBD1. Input material: PBMCs. The TCR sequence derives from a man aged 50-59 years in good health. CDR3 sequence reads: CAITMGQGGTQYF. The CDR3 DNA sequence: TGTGCCATCACCATGGGACAGGGGGGGACCCAGTACTTC.